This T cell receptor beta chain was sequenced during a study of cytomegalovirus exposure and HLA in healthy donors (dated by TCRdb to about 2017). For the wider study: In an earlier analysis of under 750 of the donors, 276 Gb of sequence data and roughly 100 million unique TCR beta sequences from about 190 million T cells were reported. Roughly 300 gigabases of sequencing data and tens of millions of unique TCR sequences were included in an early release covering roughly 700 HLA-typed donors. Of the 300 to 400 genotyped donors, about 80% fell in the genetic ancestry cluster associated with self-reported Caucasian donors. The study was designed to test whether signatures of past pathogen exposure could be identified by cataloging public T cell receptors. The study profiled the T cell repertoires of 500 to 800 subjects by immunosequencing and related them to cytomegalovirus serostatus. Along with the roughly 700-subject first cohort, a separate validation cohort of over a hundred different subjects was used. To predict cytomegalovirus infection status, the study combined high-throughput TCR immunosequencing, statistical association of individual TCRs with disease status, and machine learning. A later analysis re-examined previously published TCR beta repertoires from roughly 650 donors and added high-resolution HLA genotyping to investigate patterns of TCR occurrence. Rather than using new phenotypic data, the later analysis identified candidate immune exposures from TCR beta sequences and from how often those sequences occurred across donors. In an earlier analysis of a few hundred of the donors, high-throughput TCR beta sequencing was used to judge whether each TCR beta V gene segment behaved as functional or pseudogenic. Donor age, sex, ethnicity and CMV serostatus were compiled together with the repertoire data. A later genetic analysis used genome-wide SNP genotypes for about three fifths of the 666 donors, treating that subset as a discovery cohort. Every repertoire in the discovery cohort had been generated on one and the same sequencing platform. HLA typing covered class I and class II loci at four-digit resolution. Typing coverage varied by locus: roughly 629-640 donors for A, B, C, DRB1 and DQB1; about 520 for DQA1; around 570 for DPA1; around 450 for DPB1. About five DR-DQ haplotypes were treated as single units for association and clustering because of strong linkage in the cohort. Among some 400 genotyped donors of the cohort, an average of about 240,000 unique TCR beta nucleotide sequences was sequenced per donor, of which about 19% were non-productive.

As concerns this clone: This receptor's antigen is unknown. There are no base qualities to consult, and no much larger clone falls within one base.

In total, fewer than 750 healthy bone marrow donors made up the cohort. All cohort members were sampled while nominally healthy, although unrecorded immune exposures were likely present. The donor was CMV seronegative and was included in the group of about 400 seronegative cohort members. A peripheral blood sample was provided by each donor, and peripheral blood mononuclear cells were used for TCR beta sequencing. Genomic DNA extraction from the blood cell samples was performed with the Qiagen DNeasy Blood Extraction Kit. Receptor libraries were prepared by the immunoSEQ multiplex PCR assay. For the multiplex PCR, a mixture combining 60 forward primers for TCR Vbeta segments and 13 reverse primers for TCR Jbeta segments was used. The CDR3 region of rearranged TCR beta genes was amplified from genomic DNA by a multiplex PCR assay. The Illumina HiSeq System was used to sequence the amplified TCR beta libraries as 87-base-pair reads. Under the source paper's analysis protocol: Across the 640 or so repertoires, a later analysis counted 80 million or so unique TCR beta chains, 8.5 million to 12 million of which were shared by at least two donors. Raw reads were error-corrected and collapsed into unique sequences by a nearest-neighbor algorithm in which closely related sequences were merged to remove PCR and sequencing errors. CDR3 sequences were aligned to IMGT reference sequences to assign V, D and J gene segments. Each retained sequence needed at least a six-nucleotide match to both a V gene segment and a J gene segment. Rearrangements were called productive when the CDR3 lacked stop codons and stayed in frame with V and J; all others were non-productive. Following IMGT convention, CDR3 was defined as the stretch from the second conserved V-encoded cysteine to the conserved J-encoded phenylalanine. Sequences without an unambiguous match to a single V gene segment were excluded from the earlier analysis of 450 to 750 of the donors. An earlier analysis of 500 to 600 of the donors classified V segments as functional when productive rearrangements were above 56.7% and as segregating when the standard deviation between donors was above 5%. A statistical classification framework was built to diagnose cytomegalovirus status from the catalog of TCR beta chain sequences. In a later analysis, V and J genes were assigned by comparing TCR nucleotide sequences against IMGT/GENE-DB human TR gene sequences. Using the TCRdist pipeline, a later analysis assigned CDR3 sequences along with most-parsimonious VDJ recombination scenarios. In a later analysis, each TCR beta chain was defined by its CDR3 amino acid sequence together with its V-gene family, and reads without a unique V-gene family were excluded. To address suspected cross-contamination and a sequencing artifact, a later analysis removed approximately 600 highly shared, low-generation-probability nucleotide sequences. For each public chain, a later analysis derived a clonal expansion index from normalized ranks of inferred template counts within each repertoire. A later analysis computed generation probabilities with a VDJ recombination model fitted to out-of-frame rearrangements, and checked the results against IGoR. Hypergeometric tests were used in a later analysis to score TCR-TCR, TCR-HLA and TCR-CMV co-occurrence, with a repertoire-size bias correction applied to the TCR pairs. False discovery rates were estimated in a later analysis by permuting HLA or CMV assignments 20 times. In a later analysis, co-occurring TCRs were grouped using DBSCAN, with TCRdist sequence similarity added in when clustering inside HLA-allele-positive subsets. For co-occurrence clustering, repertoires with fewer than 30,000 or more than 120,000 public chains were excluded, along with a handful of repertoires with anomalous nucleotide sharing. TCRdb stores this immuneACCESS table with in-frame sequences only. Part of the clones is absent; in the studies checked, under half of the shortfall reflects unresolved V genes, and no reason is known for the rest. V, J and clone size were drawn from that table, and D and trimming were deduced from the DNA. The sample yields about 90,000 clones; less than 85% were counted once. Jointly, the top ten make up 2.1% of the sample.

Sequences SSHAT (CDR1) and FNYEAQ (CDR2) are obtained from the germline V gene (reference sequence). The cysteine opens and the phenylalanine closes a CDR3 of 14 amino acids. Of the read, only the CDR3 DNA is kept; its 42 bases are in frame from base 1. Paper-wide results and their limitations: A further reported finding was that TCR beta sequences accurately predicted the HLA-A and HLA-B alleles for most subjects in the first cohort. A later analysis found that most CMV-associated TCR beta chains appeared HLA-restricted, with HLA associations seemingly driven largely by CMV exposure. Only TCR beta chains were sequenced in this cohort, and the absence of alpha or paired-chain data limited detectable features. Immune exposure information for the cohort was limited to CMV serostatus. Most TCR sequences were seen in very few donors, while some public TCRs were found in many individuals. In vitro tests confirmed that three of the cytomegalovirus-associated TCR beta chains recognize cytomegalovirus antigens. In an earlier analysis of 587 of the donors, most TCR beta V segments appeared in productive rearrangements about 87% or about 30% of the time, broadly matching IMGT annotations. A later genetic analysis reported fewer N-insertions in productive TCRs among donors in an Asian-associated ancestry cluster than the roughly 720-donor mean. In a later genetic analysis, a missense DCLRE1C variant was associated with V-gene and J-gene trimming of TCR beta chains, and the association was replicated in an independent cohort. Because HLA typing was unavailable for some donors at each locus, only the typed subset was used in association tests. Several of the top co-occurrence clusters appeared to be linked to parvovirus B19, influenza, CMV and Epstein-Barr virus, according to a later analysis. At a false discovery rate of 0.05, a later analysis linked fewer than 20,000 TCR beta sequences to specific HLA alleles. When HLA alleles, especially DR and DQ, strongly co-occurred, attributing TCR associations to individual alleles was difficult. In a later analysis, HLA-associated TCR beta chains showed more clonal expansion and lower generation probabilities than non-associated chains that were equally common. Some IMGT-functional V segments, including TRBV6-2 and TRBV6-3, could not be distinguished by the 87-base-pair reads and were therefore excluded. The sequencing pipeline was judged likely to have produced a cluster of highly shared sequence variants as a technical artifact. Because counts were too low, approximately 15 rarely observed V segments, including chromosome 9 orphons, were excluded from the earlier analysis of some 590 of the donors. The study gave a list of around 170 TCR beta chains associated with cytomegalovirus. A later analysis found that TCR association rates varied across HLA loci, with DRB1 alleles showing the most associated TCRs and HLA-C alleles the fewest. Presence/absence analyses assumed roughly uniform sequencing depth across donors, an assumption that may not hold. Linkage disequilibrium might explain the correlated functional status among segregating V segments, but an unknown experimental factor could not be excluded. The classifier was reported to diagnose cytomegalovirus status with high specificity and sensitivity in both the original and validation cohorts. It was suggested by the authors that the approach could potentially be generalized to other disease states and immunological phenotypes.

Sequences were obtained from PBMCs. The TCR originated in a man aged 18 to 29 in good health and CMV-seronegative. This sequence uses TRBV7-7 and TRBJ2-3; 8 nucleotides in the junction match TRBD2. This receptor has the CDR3 CASSPSGFTDTQYF. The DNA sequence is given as TGTGCTAGCTCCCCTAGCGGGTTCACAGATACGCAGTATTTT.